This T cell receptor beta chain was captured in a study of vaccination and CD4 T cells after COVID-19. At the level of the study: A median of about 100 days (range 35 to 161) separated diagnosis from post-COVID sampling. Treatment of control cultures consisted of a CEFX pool, an HIV-1 Nef pool, or no peptide.

The sample holds a few counts of this clonotype. Its antigen is undetermined. The treatment was: approximately 11-day PBMC culture with coronavirus spike peptide pools or control peptides (ViraFEST assay). With peptide pools, ViraFEST first expanded antigen-specific T cells and afterwards sequenced their TCRs. Oncomine TCR Beta short-read sequencing was applied to DNA from cultured CD4+ T cells. TCRdb re-analysed the PCR reads in MiXCR, keeping a single row per CDR3 protein. The sample lists approximately 12,000 distinct CDR3 sequences, approximately 60% occurring once. Per the germline V gene, CDR1 is SNHLY and CDR2 is FYNNEI. V lost 8 bases and J lost 7; bases outside the gene matches: 7. This CDR3 is 13 amino acids long.

The sample here was CD4+ T cells from blood, cultured in vitro, taken before SARS-CoV-2 vaccination. The sequence was obtained from a human donor who had recovered from COVID-19. This chain uses TRBV2 with TRBJ1-2, with 10 bases matching TRBD1. The CDR3 nucleotides read TGTGCCAGCCTAAGACAGGGGGCAAGTGGCTACACCTTC. Its translation is CASLRQGASGYTF.